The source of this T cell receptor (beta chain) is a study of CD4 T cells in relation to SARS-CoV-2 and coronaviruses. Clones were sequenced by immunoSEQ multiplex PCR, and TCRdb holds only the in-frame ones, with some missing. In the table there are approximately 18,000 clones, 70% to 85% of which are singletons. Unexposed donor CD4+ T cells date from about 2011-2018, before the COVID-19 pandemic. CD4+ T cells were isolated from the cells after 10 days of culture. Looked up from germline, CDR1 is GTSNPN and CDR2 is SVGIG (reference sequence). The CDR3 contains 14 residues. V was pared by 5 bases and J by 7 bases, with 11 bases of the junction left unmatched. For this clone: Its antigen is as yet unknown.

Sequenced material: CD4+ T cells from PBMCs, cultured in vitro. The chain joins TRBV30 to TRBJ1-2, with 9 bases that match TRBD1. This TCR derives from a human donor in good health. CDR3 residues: CAWAPHRGQGGYTF. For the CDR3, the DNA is TGTGCCTGGGCCCCACACAGGGGGCAGGGTGGCTACACCTTC. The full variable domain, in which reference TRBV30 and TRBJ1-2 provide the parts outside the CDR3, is SQTIHQWPATLVQPVGSPLSLECTVEGTSNPNLYWYRQAAGRGLQLLFYSVGIGQISSEVPQNLSASRPQDRQFILSSKKLLLSDSGFYLCAWAPHRGQGGYTFGSGTRLTVV.